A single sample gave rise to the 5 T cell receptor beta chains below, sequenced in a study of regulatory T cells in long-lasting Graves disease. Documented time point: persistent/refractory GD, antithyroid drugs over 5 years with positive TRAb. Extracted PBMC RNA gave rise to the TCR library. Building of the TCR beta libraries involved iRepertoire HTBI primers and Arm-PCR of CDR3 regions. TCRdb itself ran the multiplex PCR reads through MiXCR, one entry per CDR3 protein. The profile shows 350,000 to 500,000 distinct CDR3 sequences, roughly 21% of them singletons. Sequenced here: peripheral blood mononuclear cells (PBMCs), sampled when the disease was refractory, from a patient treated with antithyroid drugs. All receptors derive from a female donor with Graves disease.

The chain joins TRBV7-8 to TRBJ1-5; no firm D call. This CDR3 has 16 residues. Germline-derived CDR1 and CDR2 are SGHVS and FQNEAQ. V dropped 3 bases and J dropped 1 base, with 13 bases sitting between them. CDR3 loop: CASSFSAGGSNQPQHF. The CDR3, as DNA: TGTGCCAGCAGCTTTTCAGCGGGAGGGAGCAATCAGCCCCAGCATTTT.

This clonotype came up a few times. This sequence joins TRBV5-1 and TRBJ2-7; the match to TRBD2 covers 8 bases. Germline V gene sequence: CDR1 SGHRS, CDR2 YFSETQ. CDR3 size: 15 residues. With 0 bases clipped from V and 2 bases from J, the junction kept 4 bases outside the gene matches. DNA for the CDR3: TGCGCCAGCAGCTTGGTGGAAGCGGGAGCCTACGAGCAGTACTTC. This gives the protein CASSLVEAGAYEQYF.

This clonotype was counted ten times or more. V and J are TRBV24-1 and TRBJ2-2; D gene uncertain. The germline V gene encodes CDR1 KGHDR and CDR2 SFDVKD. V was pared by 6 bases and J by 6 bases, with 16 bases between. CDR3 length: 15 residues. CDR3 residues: CATSSSWAAPGELFF. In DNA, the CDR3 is TGTGCCACCAGTAGCTCGTGGGCCGCGCCCGGGGAGCTGTTTTTT.

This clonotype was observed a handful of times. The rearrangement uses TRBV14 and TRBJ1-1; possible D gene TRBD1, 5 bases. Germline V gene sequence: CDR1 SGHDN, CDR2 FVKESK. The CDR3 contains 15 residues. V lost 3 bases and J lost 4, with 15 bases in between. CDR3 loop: CASSHISRRGTEAFF. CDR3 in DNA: TGTGCCAGCAGCCACATTTCGCGGAGGGGCACTGAAGCTTTCTTT. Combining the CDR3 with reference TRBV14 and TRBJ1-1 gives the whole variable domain EAGVTQFPSHSVIEKGQTVTLRCDPISGHDNLYWYRRVMGKEIKFLLHFVKESKQDESGMPNNRFLAERTGGTYSTLKVQPAELEDSGVYFCASSHISRRGTEAFFGQGTRLTVV.

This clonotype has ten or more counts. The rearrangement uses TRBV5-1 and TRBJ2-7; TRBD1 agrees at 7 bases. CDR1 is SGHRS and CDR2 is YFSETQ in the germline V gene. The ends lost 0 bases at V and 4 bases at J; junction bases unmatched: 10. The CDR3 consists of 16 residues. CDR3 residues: CASSLAQGGSDYEQYF. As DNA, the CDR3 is TGCGCCAGCAGCTTGGCCCAAGGGGGCAGTGATTACGAGCAGTACTTC.